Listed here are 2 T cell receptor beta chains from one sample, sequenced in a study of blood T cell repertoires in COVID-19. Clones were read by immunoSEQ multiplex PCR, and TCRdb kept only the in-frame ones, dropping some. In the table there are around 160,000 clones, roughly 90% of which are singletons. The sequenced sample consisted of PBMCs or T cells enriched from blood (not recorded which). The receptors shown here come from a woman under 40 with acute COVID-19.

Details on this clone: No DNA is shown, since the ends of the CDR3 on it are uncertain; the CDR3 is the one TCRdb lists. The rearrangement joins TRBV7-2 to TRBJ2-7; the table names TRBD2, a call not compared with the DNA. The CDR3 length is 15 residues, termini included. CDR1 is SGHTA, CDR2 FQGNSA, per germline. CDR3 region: CASSFATGAGGLAYF.

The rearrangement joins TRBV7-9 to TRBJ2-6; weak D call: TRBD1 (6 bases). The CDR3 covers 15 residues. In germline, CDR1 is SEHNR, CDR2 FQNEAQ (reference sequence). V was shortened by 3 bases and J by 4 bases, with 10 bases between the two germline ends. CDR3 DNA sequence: TGTGCCAGCAGCTTGGACAGAGCAGGGGCCAACGTCCTGACTTTC. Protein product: CASSLDRAGANVLTF.